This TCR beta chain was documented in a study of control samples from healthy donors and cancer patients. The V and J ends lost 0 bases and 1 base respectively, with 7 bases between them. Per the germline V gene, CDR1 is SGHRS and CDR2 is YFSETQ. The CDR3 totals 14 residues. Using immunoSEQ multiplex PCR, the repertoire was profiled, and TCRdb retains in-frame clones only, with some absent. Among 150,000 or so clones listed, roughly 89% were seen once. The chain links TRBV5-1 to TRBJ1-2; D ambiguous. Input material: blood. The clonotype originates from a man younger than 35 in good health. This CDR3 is CASSLEGFNYGYTF. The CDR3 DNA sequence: TGCGCCAGCAGCTTGGAGGGTTTTAACTATGGCTACACCTTC.